The rows below give T cell receptor beta chains drawn from one sample of a study of blood T cell repertoires in COVID-19. Using immunoSEQ multiplex PCR, the repertoire was profiled, and TCRdb retains in-frame clones only, with some absent. Of roughly 120,000 clones in the sample, 90% to 95% were seen once. Sequencing was carried out using peripheral blood. The receptors come from a man aged 45-65 years with COVID-19, enrolled during active disease. Each CDR3 is given with its conserved first and last residue. Fields, in order: D gene, V gene, clone size, J gene, CDR3 DNA, CDR3 protein. D genes are given only for firm matches. Some rows have no size entry. The others give once, few or many, or a class for an expanded clone.

D: TRBD2
V: TRBV9
size: NA
J: TRBJ2-1
DNA: TGTGCCAGCAGCGTAGCTTTGGCGGGAGGGCATTATGAGCAGTTCTTC
CDR3: CASSVALAGGHYEQFF

D: NA
V: TRBV5-4
size: NA
J: TRBJ2-2
DNA: TGTGCCAGCAGCTCTCCAGGGGTTACCGGGGAGCTGTTTTTT
CDR3: CASSSPGVTGELFF

D: TRBD1
V: TRBV30
size: NA
J: TRBJ2-1
DNA: TGTGCCTGGGGGACAGACCTTTCCAATGAGCAGTTCTTC
CDR3: CAWGTDLSNEQFF

D: NA
V: TRBV7-2
size: NA
J: TRBJ2-3
DNA: TGTGCCAGCAGCTCGAGAATCTTAGCGGCCCCTTCGGGAGATACGCAGTATTTT
CDR3: CASSSRILAAPSGDTQYF

D: TRBD1
V: TRBV10-1
size: NA
J: TRBJ2-2
DNA: TGCGCCAGCAGTGACAACGGGACAGGGGTCGGGGAGCTGTTTTTT
CDR3: CASSDNGTGVGELFF

D: TRBD2
V: TRBV18
size: NA
J: TRBJ2-1
DNA: TGTGCCAGCTCACCTCTGGGCGGGAGCCAGAATGAGCAGTTCTTC
CDR3: CASSPLGGSQNEQFF

D: TRBD2
V: TRBV7-9
size: NA
J: TRBJ2-5
DNA: TGTGCCATTAGGGTAGCGGGAGGGAGAGAGACCCAGTACTTC
CDR3: CAIRVAGGRETQYF

D: TRBD1
V: TRBV5-6
size: NA
J: TRBJ1-1
DNA: TGTGCCAGCACCTTCGACAGGGGCACTGAAGCTTTCTTT
CDR3: CASTFDRGTEAFF

D: NA
V: TRBV28
size: NA
J: TRBJ1-4
DNA: TGTGCCACGGGGGCAGGGAGGGGAAAACTGTTTTTT
CDR3: CATGAGRGKLFF

D: TRBD1
V: TRBV7-2
size: once
J: TRBJ2-1
DNA: TGTGCCAGCAGTCAGGGACAGGGGAGGGCAGCGCAGTTCTTC
CDR3: CASSQGQGRAAQFF

D: NA
V: TRBV18
size: NA
J: TRBJ2-3
DNA: TGTGCCAGCTCACCGGGTAGCGGATCACGGGATACGCAGTATTTT
CDR3: CASSPGSGSRDTQYF

D: NA
V: TRBV5-1
size: many
J: TRBJ2-7
DNA: TGCGCCAGCAGCTTGACAGGGTCCGAGCAGTACTTC
CDR3: CASSLTGSEQYF

D: NA
V: TRBV6-2/TRBV6-3
size: NA
J: TRBJ1-1
DNA: TGTGCCAGCCGCCGGCGGGGCCAAGCTTTCTTT
CDR3: CASRRRGQAFF

D: TRBD2
V: TRBV3-1/TRBV3-2
size: NA
J: TRBJ2-2
DNA: TGTGCCAGCAGCCTACTAGCGGGAGGGTTGAACACCGGGGAGCTGTTTTTT
CDR3: CASSLLAGGLNTGELFF

D: NA
V: TRBV18
size: NA
J: TRBJ2-3
DNA: TGTGCCAGCTCACCCCTAAGGACTCAGAACACAGATACGCAGTATTTT
CDR3: CASSPLRTQNTDTQYF

D: NA
V: TRBV11-2
size: few
J: TRBJ1-5
DNA: TGTGCCAGCAGCTTTGGTGCAGGGCCCAATCAGCCCCAGCATTTT
CDR3: CASSFGAGPNQPQHF

D: NA
V: TRBV18
size: once
J: TRBJ1-1
DNA: TGTGCCAGCTCACCATTGGGGCCCACTGAAGCTTTCTTT
CDR3: CASSPLGPTEAFF

D: TRBD1
V: TRBV18
size: NA
J: TRBJ2-1
DNA: TGTGCCAGCTCACGGGGCGAGGGGGCGTACAATGAGCAGTTCTTC
CDR3: CASSRGEGAYNEQFF

D: TRBD1
V: TRBV4-1
size: NA
J: TRBJ1-5
DNA: TGCGCCAGCAGTCCGGACAGGGGTGACAATCAGCCCCAGCATTTT
CDR3: CASSPDRGDNQPQHF

D: TRBD2
V: TRBV10-3
size: NA
J: TRBJ2-2
DNA: TGTGCCATCAGGGACCTAGCGGGAGGAGCCGGGGAGCTGTTTTTT
CDR3: CAIRDLAGGAGELFF

D: TRBD1
V: TRBV30
size: NA
J: TRBJ2-2
DNA: TGTGCCTGGAGGGACAGGGGAACCGGGGAGCTGTTTTTT
CDR3: CAWRDRGTGELFF

D: TRBD2
V: TRBV4-2
size: NA
J: TRBJ2-1
DNA: TGTGCCAGCAGCCAAGATCTTCTAGCGGCAGACAATGAGCAGTTCTTC
CDR3: CASSQDLLAADNEQFF

D: NA
V: TRBV19
size: NA
J: TRBJ2-3
DNA: TGTGCCAGTACCCCTCTCGGCCAGGAGAGGGCAGATACGCAGTATTTT
CDR3: CASTPLGQERADTQYF

D: TRBD2
V: TRBV3-1/TRBV3-2
size: NA
J: TRBJ2-3
DNA: TGTGCCAGCAGTGGAGCGGGAGACATAGATACGCAGTATTTT
CDR3: CASSGAGDIDTQYF

D: TRBD2
V: TRBV3-1/TRBV3-2
size: NA
J: TRBJ2-5
DNA: TGTGCCAGCAGCTACAGCGGGAGGGCCGGTGAGACCCAGTACTTC
CDR3: CASSYSGRAGETQYF

D: NA
V: TRBV4-1
size: once
J: TRBJ1-4
DNA: TGCGCCAGCAGCCATGCCAGGGGAACTAATGAAAAACTGTTTTTT
CDR3: CASSHARGTNEKLFF

D: TRBD2
V: TRBV6-2/TRBV6-3
size: NA
J: TRBJ2-3
DNA: TGTGCCAGCAGTCGCTTGGACCGGGGAGGGATGGATACGCAGTATTTT
CDR3: CASSRLDRGGMDTQYF

D: TRBD2
V: TRBV5-1
size: once
J: TRBJ2-1
DNA: TGCGCCAGCAGCTTGGTTAGCGGGAATGAGCAGTTCTTC
CDR3: CASSLVSGNEQFF

D: TRBD2
V: TRBV25-1
size: NA
J: TRBJ2-1
DNA: TGTGCCAGCAGTATAGCGGGAGCGGCCTACAATGAGCAGTTCTTC
CDR3: CASSIAGAAYNEQFF

D: TRBD1
V: TRBV6-6
size: NA
J: TRBJ1-2
DNA: TGTGCCAGCAGTCAACCACCGGGACAGGGCTTGTATAGCTACACCTTC
CDR3: CASSQPPGQGLYSYTF

D: TRBD2
V: TRBV30
size: NA
J: TRBJ2-5
DNA: TGTGCCTGGAGAGGGACTAGCGCAGAGACCCAGTACTTC
CDR3: CAWRGTSAETQYF

D: NA
V: TRBV7-9
size: NA
J: TRBJ2-7
DNA: TGTGCCAGCAGCTTATCCAGCTACGAGCAGTACTTC
CDR3: CASSLSSYEQYF

D: NA
V: TRBV6-5
size: NA
J: TRBJ1-4
DNA: TGTGCCAGCGAGGTCGGGAATGAAAAACTGTTTTTT
CDR3: CASEVGNEKLFF

D: TRBD1
V: TRBV5-1
size: once
J: TRBJ2-7
DNA: TGCGCCAGCAGCTTCGCAGGGGGTGCGTACGAGCAGTACTTC
CDR3: CASSFAGGAYEQYF

D: TRBD2
V: TRBV4-3
size: NA
J: TRBJ2-1
DNA: TGCGCCAGCAGCCAAGATAGCGGGAGTTACAATGAGCAGTTCTTC
CDR3: CASSQDSGSYNEQFF

D: TRBD1
V: TRBV9
size: NA
J: TRBJ2-2
DNA: TGTGCCAGCAGTCGGACAGGGTCGAACACCGGGGAGCTGTTTTTT
CDR3: CASSRTGSNTGELFF

D: TRBD1
V: TRBV6-5
size: NA
J: TRBJ2-1
DNA: TGTGCCAGCAGTTCCGACAGGGACCATGAGCAGTTCTTC
CDR3: CASSSDRDHEQFF

D: NA
V: TRBV12-3/TRBV12-4
size: NA
J: TRBJ2-1
DNA: TGTGCCAGCCTTGAGCGATACAATGAGCAGTTCTTC
CDR3: CASLERYNEQFF

D: NA
V: TRBV30
size: NA
J: TRBJ2-1
DNA: TGTGCCTTTTGGAGTCCTGAACAGGGCACCGATGAGCAGTTCTTC
CDR3: CAFWSPEQGTDEQFF

D: TRBD1
V: TRBV5-1
size: NA
J: TRBJ1-1
DNA: TGCGCCAGCCAAGGACAGGGCCAGAACACTGAAGCTTTCTTT
CDR3: CASQGQGQNTEAFF

D: NA
V: TRBV19
size: NA
J: TRBJ2-7
DNA: TGTGCCAGTAGTAGCCAGCGGGTTCGTGGAGGCTACGAGCAGTACTTC
CDR3: CASSSQRVRGGYEQYF

D: TRBD1
V: TRBV28
size: NA
J: TRBJ1-6
DNA: TGTGCCAGCAGTAAGCAGACAGGGAATAATTCACCCCTCCACTTT
CDR3: CASSKQTGNNSPLHF

D: TRBD1
V: TRBV28
size: NA
J: TRBJ2-7
DNA: TGTGCCAGCAGTGGTCAGAAAGGACAGGGTAACAACGAGCAGTACTTC
CDR3: CASSGQKGQGNNEQYF

D: TRBD1
V: TRBV19
size: NA
J: TRBJ1-6
DNA: TGTGCCAGTAGTATCGGTGGACAGGGAACCTCACCCCTCCACTTT
CDR3: CASSIGGQGTSPLHF

D: NA
V: TRBV30
size: NA
J: TRBJ2-6
DNA: TGTGCCTGGAAGGAGGGCTCTGGGGCCAACGTCCTGACTTTC
CDR3: CAWKEGSGANVLTF

D: TRBD2
V: TRBV6-2/TRBV6-3
size: NA
J: TRBJ2-7
DNA: TGTGCCAGCAGTTACGGGACTAGCGGGAGTATCTACGAGCAGTACTTC
CDR3: CASSYGTSGSIYEQYF

D: TRBD2
V: TRBV5-1
size: NA
J: TRBJ2-1
DNA: TGCGCCAGCAGCCCAGGGACTAGCGGCTTCGGAGATGAGCAGTTCTTC
CDR3: CASSPGTSGFGDEQFF

D: NA
V: TRBV4-3
size: NA
J: TRBJ2-7
DNA: TGCGCCAGCAGCCAAGATGTCGGGACCTACGAGCAGTACTTC
CDR3: CASSQDVGTYEQYF

D: TRBD1
V: TRBV28
size: NA
J: TRBJ1-5
DNA: TGTGCCAGCAGTCGACGACAGGGTAGCAATCAGCCCCAGCATTTT
CDR3: CASSRRQGSNQPQHF

D: NA
V: TRBV2
size: NA
J: TRBJ2-7
DNA: TGTGCCAGCAGTGCCGTCTTTTTGGGCCAGACCCAATACGAGCAGTACTTC
CDR3: CASSAVFLGQTQYEQYF

D: NA
V: TRBV15
size: NA
J: TRBJ2-7
DNA: TGTGCCACCAGCAGAGATGCCAGTTCCTACGAGCAGTACTTC
CDR3: CATSRDASSYEQYF

D: TRBD2
V: TRBV7-2
size: NA
J: TRBJ2-3
DNA: TGTGCCAGCAGCTCGCCGGGACTACCGCCAGATACGCAGTATTTT
CDR3: CASSSPGLPPDTQYF

D: NA
V: TRBV27
size: NA
J: TRBJ1-2
DNA: TGTGCCAGCAGTTTAGAGGGTTCGGGGAGGTTCCTCTATGGCTACACCTTC
CDR3: CASSLEGSGRFLYGYTF